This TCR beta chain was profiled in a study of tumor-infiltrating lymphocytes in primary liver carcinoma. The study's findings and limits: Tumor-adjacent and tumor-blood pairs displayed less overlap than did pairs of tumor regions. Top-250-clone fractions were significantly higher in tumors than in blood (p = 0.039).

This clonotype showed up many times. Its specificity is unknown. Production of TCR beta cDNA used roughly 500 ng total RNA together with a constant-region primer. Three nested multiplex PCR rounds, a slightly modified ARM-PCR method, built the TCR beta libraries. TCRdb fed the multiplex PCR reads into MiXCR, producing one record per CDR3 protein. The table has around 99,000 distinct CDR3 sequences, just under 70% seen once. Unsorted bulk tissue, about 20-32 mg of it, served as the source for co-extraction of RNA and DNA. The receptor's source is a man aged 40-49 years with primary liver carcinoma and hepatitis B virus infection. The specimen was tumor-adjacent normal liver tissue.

The CDR3 sequence: CASTKRLQETQYF. CDR3 bases: TGTGCCAGCACCAAGCGCCTCCAAGAGACCCAGTACTTC. The chain carries TRBV6-1 and TRBJ2-5; D is unresolved. CDR3 length: 13 residues. The germline V gene encodes CDR1 MNHNS and CDR2 SASEGT. Trimming took 7 bases from V and 1 from J, leaving 10 bases between them.